A selection of T cell receptor beta chains follows, all from one sample in a study of T cells in Graves' hyperthyroidism and ophthalmopathy. Via MiXCR, TCRdb re-called the multiplex PCR reads, giving one row per CDR3 protein. The sample yields roughly 93,000 distinct CDR3 sequences, over 50% seen once. Sequences were obtained from blood. The source is a woman in her thirties or forties with Graves' hyperthyroidism. Each CDR3 is given with its conserved first and last residue. The order of the fields is clone size, V gene, D gene, J gene, CDR3 protein, CDR3 DNA. D genes are given only for firm matches. Clone size is not always given. Where it is, it says once, few, many or a class for expanded clones.

>many|TRBV20-1|TRBD1|TRBJ2-3
CSPKGAADTQYF
TGCAGTCCAAAGGGGGCGGCTGATACGCAGTATTTT
>NA|TRBV7-2|NA|TRBJ1-5
CASSWLGGLLNQPQHF
TGTGCCAGCAGTTGGTTAGGTGGACTGCTCAATCAGCCCCAGCATTTT
>many|TRBV4-1|TRBD2|TRBJ2-7
CASSLRTSESHEQYF
TGCGCCAGCAGCTTAAGGACTAGCGAGTCCCACGAGCAGTACTTC
>NA|TRBV7-2|TRBD1|TRBJ1-4
CASSPQGQGYEKLFF
TGTGCCAGCAGCCCCCAGGGACAGGGGTATGAAAAACTGTTTTTT
>NA|TRBV7-6|NA|TRBJ2-7
CASSVGDPSYEQYF
TGTGCCAGCAGCGTTGGGGACCCCTCCTACGAGCAGTACTTC
>NA|TRBV15|NA|TRBJ1-1
CATSSPLTVHTEAFF
TGTGCCACCAGCAGCCCCCTTACGGTTCACACTGAAGCTTTCTTT
>NA|TRBV7-8|TRBD2|TRBJ2-7
CASSASLGLAGAYEQYF
TGTGCCAGCAGTGCTTCCCTGGGACTAGCGGGAGCCTACGAGCAGTACTTC
>many|TRBV29-1|NA|TRBJ2-6
CSVVRVSSGANVLTF
TGCAGCGTTGTTAGGGTGAGCTCTGGGGCCAACGTCCTGACTTTC
>NA|TRBV19|TRBD1|TRBJ2-5
CASSFGTGGAGETQYF
TGTGCCAGTAGTTTCGGGACAGGGGGCGCCGGGGAGACCCAGTACTTC
>many|TRBV29-1|NA|TRBJ2-5
CSVVAWTGRVRETQYF
TGCAGCGTTGTGGCCTGGACAGGGAGGGTGAGAGAGACCCAGTACTTC
>few|TRBV29-1|TRBD2|TRBJ2-5
CSVTSGRAVETQYF
TGCAGCGTTACTAGCGGGAGGGCCGTGGAGACCCAGTACTTC
>many|TRBV6-6|NA|TRBJ1-4
CASSYSNEKLFF
TGTGCCAGCAGTTACTCGAATGAAAAACTGTTTTTT
>many|TRBV7-3|NA|TRBJ2-2
CASSLTAPGGELFF
TGTGCCAGCAGCTTGACAGCCCCCGGCGGGGAGCTGTTTTTT
>many|TRBV7-9|TRBD1|TRBJ2-7
CASSLESGTGPYEQYF
TGTGCCAGCAGCTTAGAGTCTGGGACAGGCCCCTACGAGCAGTACTTC
>NA|TRBV29-1|TRBD1|TRBJ1-2
CSTRDSYGYTF
TGCAGCACTAGGGACAGCTATGGCTACACCTTC
>many|TRBV19|NA|TRBJ1-1
CASSMSEGRKDTEAFF
TGTGCCAGTAGTATGTCGGAGGGAAGGAAGGACACTGAAGCTTTCTTT
>NA|TRBV5-1|TRBD2|TRBJ2-5
CASSFREGVTQYF
TGCGCCAGCAGCTTCAGGGAGGGTGTGACCCAGTACTTT
>NA|TRBV6-5|NA|TRBJ1-2
CASSTADSRAYGYTF
TGTGCCAGCAGTACCGCGGACTCCCGAGCTTATGGCTACACCTTC
>NA|TRBV6-5|NA|TRBJ1-2
CASSGSAGFGYTF
TGTGCCAGCAGTGGCAGCGCGGGATTCGGCTACACCTTC
>NA|TRBV12-3/TRBV12-4|TRBD2|TRBJ2-5
CASSLGTSGRETQYF
TGTGCCAGCAGCCTAGGGACTAGCGGGAGAGAGACCCAGTACTTC
>many|TRBV6-1|NA|TRBJ2-7
CASSASYEQYF
TGTGCCAGCAGTGCCTCCTACGAGCAGTACTTC
>many|TRBV6-5|TRBD1|TRBJ1-2
CASSYYPPGTDGYTF
TGTGCCAGCAGTTACTATCCCCCGGGGACAGATGGCTACACCTTC
>NA|TRBV7-6|NA|TRBJ2-5
CASSPLASNQETQYF
TGTGCCAGCAGCCCGCTAGCGTCAAACCAGGAGACCCAGTACTTC
>many|TRBV11-1|NA|TRBJ1-5
CASTPSHGDNQPQHF
TGTGCCAGCACCCCCTCCCACGGAGACAATCAGCCCCAGCATTTT
>many|TRBV7-2|TRBD2|TRBJ2-7
CASTLAGGESYEQYF
TGTGCCAGCACCCTAGCGGGAGGAGAGTCCTACGAGCAGTACTTC
>many|TRBV29-1|NA|TRBJ2-7
CSVEERWDYEQYF
TGCAGCGTTGAAGAGAGGTGGGATTACGAGCAGTACTTC
>NA|TRBV28|TRBD1|TRBJ1-2
CASSLWGQGYGYTF
TGTGCCAGCAGTTTATGGGGACAGGGTTATGGCTACACCTTC
>many|TRBV7-9|NA|TRBJ2-5
CASSLVKSQETQYF
TGCGCCAGCAGCTTGGTAAAAAGCCAAGAGACCCAGTACTTC
>NA|TRBV7-2|TRBD1|TRBJ1-2
CASSLTGQGAGYTF
TGTGCCAGCAGCTTAACGGGGCAGGGGGCTGGCTACACCTTC
>NA|TRBV25-1|TRBD2|TRBJ2-7
CASSASKGGGRPYEQYF
TGTGCCAGCAGTGCTAGTAAGGGGGGCGGGAGGCCTTACGAGCAGTACTTC
>NA|TRBV2|TRBD2|TRBJ2-7
CASSFQREGRDEQYF
TGTGCCAGCAGTTTCCAGCGGGAGGGCCGGGACGAGCAGTACTTC
>many|TRBV6-6|TRBD2|TRBJ2-2
CASSYAPGLAGWTGELFF
TGTGCCAGCAGTTACGCCCCGGGACTAGCGGGATGGACCGGGGAGCTGTTTTTT
>many|TRBV15|NA|TRBJ1-3
CATSRLLTGSGNTIYF
TGTGCCACCAGCAGACTCCTGACAGGCTCTGGAAACACCATATATTTT
>many|TRBV24-1|NA|TRBJ2-5
CATSDAGPQETQYF
TGTGCCACCAGTGATGCAGGGCCCCAAGAGACCCAGTACTTC
>many|TRBV4-3|NA|TRBJ2-7
CASSQGGLQGYEQYF
TGCGCCAGCAGCCAGGGGGGACTACAGGGATACGAGCAGTACTTC
>NA|TRBV2|NA|TRBJ2-7
CASTGSVSSYERYF
TGTGCCAGCACGGGAAGCGTGAGCTCCTACGAGCGGTACTTC
>NA|TRBV7-2|NA|TRBJ2-3
CASSQEVQGTDTQYF
TGTGCCAGCAGCCAAGAAGTCCAAGGCACAGATACGCAGTATTTT
>many|TRBV2|TRBD1|TRBJ1-4
CASRGDREEKLFF
TGTGCCAGCAGAGGAGACAGGGAGGAAAAACTGTTTTTT
>once|TRBV20-1|TRBD1|TRBJ1-1
CSARTGDRVAFF
TGCAGTGCTAGAACAGGGGACAGGGTGGCTTTCTTT
>many|TRBV20-1|NA|TRBJ1-1
CSARGRGTEAFF
TGCAGTGCTAGAGGCAGGGGCACTGAAGCTTTCTTT
>NA|TRBV19|TRBD1|TRBJ1-5
CASSGSTGTGNNQPQHF
TGTGCCAGTAGTGGGTCTACAGGGACAGGGAACAATCAGCCCCAGCATTTT
>NA|TRBV29-1|NA|TRBJ1-2
CSVRKGPRTEALGYTF
TGCAGCGTTCGCAAAGGGCCAAGGACTGAAGCTTTAGGCTACACCTTC